This paragraph reports one T cell receptor (beta chain). This clonotype was picked up a small number of times. What this receptor recognizes is not known. No base quality information exists; no much larger clone differs at one position. This record comes from a study of response to subunit inactivated influenza vaccine (dated by TCRdb to 2016 to 2018). With respect to the entire study: The study used deep quantitative T cell receptor repertoire profiling to track responses to a trivalent subunit inactivated influenza vaccine.

Library preparation was by RT-PCR. TCRdb records Illumina HiSeq 2500 as the sequencer. TCRdb cleaned the public reads at Q25 with fastp, built clones with MiXCR and kept in-frame beta chains. All rows with the same CDR3 protein become a single entry with the most common DNA and genes. The sample table holds roughly 700,000 distinct CDR3 sequences, of which about 14% were seen once. The ten largest clones take up around 7.3% of the sample. V lost 6 bases and J lost 7 bases; the stretch between them is 16 bases long. The CDR3 numbers 13 residues from cysteine through phenylalanine. This entry keeps only the CDR3 DNA: 39 bases, framed from base 1. The germline V gene provides CDR1 MDHEN and CDR2 SYDVKM. The paper as a whole reports these results and caveats: The authors proposed that each seasonal influenza vaccination may bring in only a limited number of new T cells.

This sample comprised PBMCs from blood, obtained roughly 2 weeks before vaccination. This clonotype was sampled from a middle-aged man who received an inactivated influenza vaccine. Donor details come from another sample of the same person, matched by shared clones. The chain uses TRBV28 and TRBJ2-7; the D region may be TRBD1 or TRBD2, each matching 5 bases equally. The CDR3 sequence is CASRPGGWGEQYF. The sequenced DNA: TGTGCCAGCAGACCTGGGGGTTGGGGGGAGCAGTACTTC.